This TCR beta chain was found in a study of patients and donors after allogeneic stem cell transplantation. Per the germline V gene, CDR1 is LNHDA and CDR2 is SQIVND (reference sequence). The CDR3 sequence is 15 residues long. J was trimmed by 0 bases and V by 9 bases; bases with no gene match: 10. TCRdb re-called the RT-PCR reads through MiXCR, storing one row per CDR3 protein. The repertoire consists of roughly 960,000 distinct CDR3 sequences, with about a sixth occurring once and the leading ten covering 5% to 6.5%. The specimen sequenced was blood, either unsorted or a sorted T cell fraction (not recorded which). The chain joins TRBV19 to TRBJ2-7; 8 nucleotides line up with TRBD1. The sequence came from a human donor who was either an allogeneic HSCT recipient or a stem cell or donor lymphocyte infusion donor (not recorded which). It is not recorded whose cells these are; they may come from a transplant donor. CDR3 DNA sequence: TGTGCCAGAAAGATCGGGACAGGCTACTCCTACGAGCAGTACTTC. Translated: CARKIGTGYSYEQYF.